The 14 T cell receptor beta chains listed next were all sequenced from one sample in a study of high-grade serous ovarian cancer treatment subgroups. The data were produced by immunoSEQ multiplex PCR, yet TCRdb's version contains in-frame clones alone and is incomplete. The data show around 5,200 clones, with over 60% seen just once and approximately 8.9% held by the top ten. Tumor samples were taken before definitive surgery or chemotherapy. The sample taken for sequencing was tumor tissue. These receptors originate from a human donor with high-grade serous ovarian cancer.

This clone was counted only a few times. The chain has TRBV5-1 and TRBJ1-5; tentatively, D is TRBD1 (5 bases). In germline, CDR1 is SGHRS, CDR2 YFSETQ. The V end lost 4 bases, the J end lost 3 bases, and 14 bases lay between the germline ends. The CDR3 runs to 15 residues. This CDR3 is CASSPWGDVNQPQHF. CDR3 sequence (DNA): TGCGCCAGCAGCCCGTGGGGGGACGTCAATCAGCCCCAGCATTTT.

V is TRBV2 and J is TRBJ2-7, with a tentative D call TRBD1 (6 bases). The CDR3 has 13 amino acids. Germline lookup yields CDR1 SNHLY and CDR2 FYNNEI. Trimming stripped 1 base from V and 3 bases from J, with 7 bases between. CDR3 sequence (DNA): TGTGCCAGCAGTGAAGACAGGGTCTACGAGCAGTACTTC. Protein: CASSEDRVYEQYF.

The chain has TRBV11-3 and TRBJ2-7, with D perhaps TRBD2 (5 bases). This CDR3 is built from 14 residues. V dropped 5 bases and J dropped 6 bases, with 17 bases sitting between them. Per germline, CDR1 SGHNT and CDR2 YENEEA. As DNA, the CDR3 is TGTGCCAGCAGCCCCAGACGAGGGTTGAGCGAGCAGTACTTC. As protein: CASSPRRGLSEQYF.

The chain couples TRBV10-3 to TRBJ2-3; 10 nucleotides line up with TRBD2. The CDR3 has 14 amino acids. Germline-derived CDR1 and CDR2 are ENHRY and SYGVKD. The V segment lost 7 bases and the J segment 10 bases; nucleotides outside the gene matches: 11. The chain's CDR3 is CAITGLAGEMPQYF. In DNA form, the CDR3 reads TGTGCCATCACCGGCCTAGCGGGGGAGATGCCGCAGTATTTT.

The rearrangement joins TRBV9 to TRBJ2-3; 8 bases align to TRBD2. Trimming cost V 5 bases and J 1 base; bases outside gene matches: 0. Germline V gene sequence: CDR1 SGDLS, CDR2 YYNGEE. There are 13 residues in the CDR3. CDR3 in amino acids: CASSSGGTDTQYF. The CDR3 DNA reads TGTGCCAGCAGTAGCGGGGGCACAGATACGCAGTATTTT. The variable domain in full, with the rest retrieved from reference TRBV9 and TRBJ2-3, is DSGVTQTPKHLITATGQRVTLRCSPRSGDLSVYWYQQSLDQGLQFLIQYYNGEERAKGNILERFSAQQFPDLHSELNLSSLELGDSALYFCASSSGGTDTQYFGPGTRLTVL.

The V gene is TRBV30, the J gene TRBJ1-6; a weak D match, TRBD1 (6 bases). The CDR3 totals 15 residues. Germline-derived CDR1 and CDR2 are GTSNPN and SVGIG (reference sequence). The ends were cut back, 2 bases at V and 10 bases at J, with 18 bases in the middle. The CDR3 sequence: CAWSRSSEGGSPLHF. CDR3 nucleotide sequence: TGTGCCTGGAGTCGGAGTAGTGAAGGGGGATCACCCCTCCACTTT. Full variable domain (outside the CDR3, taken from reference TRBV30 and TRBJ1-6): SQTIHQWPATLVQPVGSPLSLECTVEGTSNPNLYWYRQAAGRGLQLLFYSVGIGQISSEVPQNLSASRPQDRQFILSSKKLLLSDSGFYLCAWSRSSEGGSPLHFGNGTRLTVT.

This clone was recorded only once. The gene calls are TRBV4-3 and TRBJ1-2; perhaps TRBD1 as D (5 bases). CDR1 and CDR2 from the germline V gene are LGHNA and YSLEER. V shed 0 bases and J shed 4 bases, with 21 bases lying between them. This CDR3 contains 18 residues. CDR3 region: CASSQETAARAPGYGYTF. As DNA, the CDR3 is TGCGCCAGCAGCCAAGAGACCGCAGCCAGGGCCCCTGGCTATGGCTACACCTTC.

The chain couples TRBV20-1 to TRBJ2-3; D remains ambiguous. The CDR3 runs to 11 residues. The germline V gene encodes CDR1 DFQATT and CDR2 SNEGSKA (reference sequence). V dropped 3 bases and J dropped 2 bases, with 3 bases sitting between them. CDR3 in DNA: TGCAGTGCTAGCACCACAGATACGCAGTATTTT. It yields the protein CSASTTDTQYF.

This clone was detected only once. CDR3 nucleotide sequence: TGTGCCACCAGACTAGCGGGGGGGACAGATACGCAGTATTTT. Amino acid sequence: CATRLAGGTDTQYF. The chain carries TRBV6-5 and TRBJ2-3; 14 bases match TRBD2. V shed 10 bases and J 3 bases; nucleotides not matched to a gene: 3. Looked up from germline, CDR1 is MNHEY and CDR2 is SVGAGI. The CDR3 has 14 amino acids.

This clone occurred a few times. This sequence joins TRBV19 and TRBJ1-2, with unresolved D. The CDR3 has 13 amino acids. Germline V gene data show CDR1 as LNHDA and CDR2 as SQIVND (reference sequence). V was trimmed by 4 bases and J by 6 bases, leaving 12 bases between them. CDR3 in DNA: TGTGCCAGTAGTAATGACCACGCTGATGGCTACACCTTC. Translation gives CASSNDHADGYTF.

The chain has TRBV9 and TRBJ1-1; 8 nucleotides agree with TRBD1. V was pared by 3 bases and J by 10 bases, with 17 bases of the junction left unmatched. The length of the CDR3 is 16 residues. CDR1 and CDR2 (germline): SGDLS, YYNGEE. CDR3 amino acids: CASSGTQGAEGVGAFF. The CDR3 DNA is TGTGCCAGCAGCGGAACGCAGGGGGCGGAGGGGGTGGGAGCTTTCTTT.

Note on this clone: An end of the junction differs from the germline gene, which may be a read error. The chain uses TRBV30 and TRBJ1-2; D uncertain. Germline V lookup: CDR1 GTSNPN, CDR2 SVGIG (reference sequence). The CDR3 has 14 amino acids. The CDR3 DNA follows: TGTGCCTGGGGTGTAAAGGGCCGGGTGGATCGCTACACCTTC. Translated, it gives CAWGVKGRVDRYTF.

V and J are TRBV10-3 and TRBJ2-2; 8 positions agree with TRBD2. The ends lost 10 bases at V and 6 bases at J; junction bases unmatched: 13. Germline CDR1 reads ENHRY; CDR2 reads SYGVKD. The CDR3 consists of 15 residues. The CDR3 reads CATSLGGAASGELFF. In DNA, the CDR3 is TGTGCCACCTCCCTCGGGGGGGCGGCCTCCGGGGAGCTGTTTTTT.

This clone showed up just once. The V and J genes are TRBV6-5 and TRBJ2-7; 10 bases agree with TRBD1. Germline V gene sequence: CDR1 MNHEY, CDR2 SVGAGI. The CDR3 is made up of 13 amino acids. V lost 11 bases and J lost 3; bases outside the gene matches: 7. Written as DNA, the CDR3 is TGTGCCGCCAGAGGGGACAGGGGCTACGAGCAGTACTTC. Its translation is CAARGDRGYEQYF.